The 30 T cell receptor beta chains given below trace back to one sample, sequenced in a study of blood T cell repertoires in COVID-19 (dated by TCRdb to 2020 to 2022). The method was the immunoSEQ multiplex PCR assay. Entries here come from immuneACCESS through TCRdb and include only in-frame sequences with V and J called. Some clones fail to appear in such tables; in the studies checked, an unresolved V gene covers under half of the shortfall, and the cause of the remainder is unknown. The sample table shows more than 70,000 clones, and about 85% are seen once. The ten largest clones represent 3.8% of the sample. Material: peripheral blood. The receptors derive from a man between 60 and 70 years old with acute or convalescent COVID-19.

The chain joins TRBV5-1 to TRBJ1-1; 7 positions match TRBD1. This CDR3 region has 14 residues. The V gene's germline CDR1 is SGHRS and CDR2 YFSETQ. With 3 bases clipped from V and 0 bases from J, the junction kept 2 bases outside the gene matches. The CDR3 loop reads CASSSGQMNTEAFF. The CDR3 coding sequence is TGCGCCAGCAGCTCGGGACAGATGAACACTGAAGCTTTCTTT.

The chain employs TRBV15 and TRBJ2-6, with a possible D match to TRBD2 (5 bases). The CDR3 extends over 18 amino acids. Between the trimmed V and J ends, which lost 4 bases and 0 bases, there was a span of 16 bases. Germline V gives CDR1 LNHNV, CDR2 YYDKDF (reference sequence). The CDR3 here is CATSINTGVGSGANVLTF. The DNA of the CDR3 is TGTGCCACCAGCATCAACACCGGGGTTGGCTCTGGGGCCAACGTCCTGACTTTC. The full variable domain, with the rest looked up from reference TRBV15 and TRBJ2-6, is DAMVIQNPRYQVTQFGKPVTLSCSQTLNHNVMYWYQQKSSQAPKLLFHYYDKDFNNEADTPDNFQSRRPNTSFCFLDIRSPGLGDTAMYLCATSINTGVGSGANVLTFGAGSRLTVL.

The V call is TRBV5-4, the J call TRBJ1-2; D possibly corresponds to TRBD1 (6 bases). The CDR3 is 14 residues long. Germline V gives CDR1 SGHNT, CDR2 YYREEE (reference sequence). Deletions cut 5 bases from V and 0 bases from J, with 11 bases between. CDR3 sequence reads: CASRTDSTNYGYTF. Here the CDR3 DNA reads TGTGCCAGCAGAACGGACAGCACTAACTATGGCTACACCTTC.

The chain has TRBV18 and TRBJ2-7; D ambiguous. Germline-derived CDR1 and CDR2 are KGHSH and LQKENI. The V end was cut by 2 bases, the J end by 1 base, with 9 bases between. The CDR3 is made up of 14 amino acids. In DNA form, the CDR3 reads TGTGCCAGCTCACCAAATGCCGGGTCCTACGAGCAGTACTTC. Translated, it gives CASSPNAGSYEQYF.

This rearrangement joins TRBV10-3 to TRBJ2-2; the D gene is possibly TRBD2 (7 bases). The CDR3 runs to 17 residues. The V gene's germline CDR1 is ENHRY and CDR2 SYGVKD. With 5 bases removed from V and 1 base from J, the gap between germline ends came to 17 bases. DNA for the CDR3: TGTGCCATCAGTCGCCCACCGGGGGGCCTGAACACCGGGGAGCTGTTTTTT. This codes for CAISRPPGGLNTGELFF.

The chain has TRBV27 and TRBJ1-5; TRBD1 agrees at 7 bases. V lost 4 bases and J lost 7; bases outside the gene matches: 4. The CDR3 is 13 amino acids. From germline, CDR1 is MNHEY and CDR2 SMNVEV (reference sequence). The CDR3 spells CASSSGGRQPQHF. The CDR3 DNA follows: TGTGCCAGCAGTTCAGGGGGTCGGCAGCCCCAGCATTTT.

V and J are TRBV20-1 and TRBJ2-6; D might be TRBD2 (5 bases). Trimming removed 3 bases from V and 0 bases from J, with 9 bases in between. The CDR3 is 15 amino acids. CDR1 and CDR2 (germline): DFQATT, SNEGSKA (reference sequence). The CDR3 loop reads CSASLGSSGANVLTF. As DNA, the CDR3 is TGCAGTGCTAGTCTTGGGAGCTCTGGGGCCAACGTCCTGACTTTC.

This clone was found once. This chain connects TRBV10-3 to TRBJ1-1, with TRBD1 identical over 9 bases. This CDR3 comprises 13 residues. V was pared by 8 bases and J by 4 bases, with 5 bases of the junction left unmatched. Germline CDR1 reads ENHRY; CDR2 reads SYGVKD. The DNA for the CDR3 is TGTGCCATCGGGGGGACAGGGTTCACTGAAGCTTTCTTT. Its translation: CAIGGTGFTEAFF.

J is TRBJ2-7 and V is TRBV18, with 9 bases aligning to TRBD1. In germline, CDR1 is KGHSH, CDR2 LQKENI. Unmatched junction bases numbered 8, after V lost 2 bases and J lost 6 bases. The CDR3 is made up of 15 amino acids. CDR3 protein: CASSPFQDRGGEQYF. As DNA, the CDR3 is TGTGCCAGCTCACCATTCCAGGACAGGGGTGGCGAGCAGTACTTC.

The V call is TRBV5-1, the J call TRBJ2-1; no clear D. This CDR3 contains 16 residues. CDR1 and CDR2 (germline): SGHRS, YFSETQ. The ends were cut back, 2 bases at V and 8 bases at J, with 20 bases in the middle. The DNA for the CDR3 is TGCGCCAGCAGCTTAAGAGGTCCCCCGGAAGGCTATGAGCAGTTCTTC. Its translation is CASSLRGPPEGYEQFF.

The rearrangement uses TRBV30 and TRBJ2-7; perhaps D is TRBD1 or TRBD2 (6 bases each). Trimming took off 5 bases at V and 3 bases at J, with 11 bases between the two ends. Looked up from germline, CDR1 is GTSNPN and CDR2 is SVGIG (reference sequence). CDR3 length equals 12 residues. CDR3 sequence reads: CAWAGHFYEQYF. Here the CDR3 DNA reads TGTGCCTGGGCGGGACACTTCTACGAGCAGTACTTC.

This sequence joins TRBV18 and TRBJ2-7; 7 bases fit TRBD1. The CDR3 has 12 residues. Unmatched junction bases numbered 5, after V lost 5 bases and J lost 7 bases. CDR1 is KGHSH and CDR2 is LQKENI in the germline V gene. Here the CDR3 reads CASSLPGGEQYF. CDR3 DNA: TGTGCCAGCTCATTACCAGGGGGAGAGCAGTACTTC.

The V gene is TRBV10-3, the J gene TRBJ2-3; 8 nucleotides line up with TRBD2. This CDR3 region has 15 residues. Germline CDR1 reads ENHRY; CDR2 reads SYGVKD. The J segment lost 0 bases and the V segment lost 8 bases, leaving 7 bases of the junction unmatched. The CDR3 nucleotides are TGTGCCATCCCCCTAGAGCGGGGGAGCACAGATACGCAGTATTTT. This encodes CAIPLERGSTDTQYF.

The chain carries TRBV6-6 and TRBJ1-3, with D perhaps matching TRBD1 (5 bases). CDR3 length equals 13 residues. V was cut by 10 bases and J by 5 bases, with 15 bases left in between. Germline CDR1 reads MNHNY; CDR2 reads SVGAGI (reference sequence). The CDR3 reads CATGGAERNTIYF. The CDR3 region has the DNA TGTGCCACCGGAGGGGCGGAAAGAAACACCATATATTTT.

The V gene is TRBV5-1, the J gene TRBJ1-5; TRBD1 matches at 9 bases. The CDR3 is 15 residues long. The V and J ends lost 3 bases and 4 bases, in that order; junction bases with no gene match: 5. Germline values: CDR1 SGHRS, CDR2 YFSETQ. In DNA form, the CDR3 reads TGCGCCAGCAGCTCGTCCGGGACAGGGAATCAGCCCCAGCATTTT. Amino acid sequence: CASSSSGTGNQPQHF.

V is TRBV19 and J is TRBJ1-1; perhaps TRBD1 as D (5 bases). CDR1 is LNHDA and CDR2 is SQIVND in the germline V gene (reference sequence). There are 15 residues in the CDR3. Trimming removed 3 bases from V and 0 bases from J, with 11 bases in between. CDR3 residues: CASSITTALNTEAFF. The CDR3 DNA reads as TGTGCCAGTAGTATCACGACAGCCTTGAACACTGAAGCTTTCTTT.

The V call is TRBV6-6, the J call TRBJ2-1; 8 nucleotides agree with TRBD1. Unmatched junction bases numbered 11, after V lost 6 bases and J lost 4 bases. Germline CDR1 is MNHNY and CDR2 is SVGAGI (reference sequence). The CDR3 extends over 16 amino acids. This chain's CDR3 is CASSKPRQGSYNEQFF. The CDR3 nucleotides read TGTGCCAGCAGCAAACCCCGACAGGGGTCTTACAATGAGCAGTTCTTC.

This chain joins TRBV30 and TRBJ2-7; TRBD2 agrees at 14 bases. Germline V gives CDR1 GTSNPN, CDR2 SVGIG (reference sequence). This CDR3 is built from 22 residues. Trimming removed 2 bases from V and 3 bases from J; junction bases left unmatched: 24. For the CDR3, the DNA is TGTGCCTGGAGTCCCTACAACTCCTTCGGACTAGCGGGAGGTGATCGGTACTACGAGCAGTACTTC. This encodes CAWSPYNSFGLAGGDRYYEQYF. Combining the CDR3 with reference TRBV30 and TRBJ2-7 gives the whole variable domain SQTIHQWPATLVQPVGSPLSLECTVEGTSNPNLYWYRQAAGRGLQLLFYSVGIGQISSEVPQNLSASRPQDRQFILSSKKLLLSDSGFYLCAWSPYNSFGLAGGDRYYEQYFGPGTRLTVT.

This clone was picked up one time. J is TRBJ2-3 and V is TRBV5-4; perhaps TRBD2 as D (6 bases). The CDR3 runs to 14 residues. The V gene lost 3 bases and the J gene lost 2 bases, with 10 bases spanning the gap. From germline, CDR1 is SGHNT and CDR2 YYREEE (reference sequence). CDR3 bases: TGTGCCAGCAGCTCAGGACTAAACACAGATACGCAGTATTTT. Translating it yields CASSSGLNTDTQYF.

As DNA, the CDR3 is TGTGCCAGCAGTGAAGTGACAGGGGTGGCCAAAAACATTCAGTACTTC. Its translation: CASSEVTGVAKNIQYF. The chain joins TRBV6-1 to TRBJ2-4; 8 positions agree with TRBD1. Germline V CDR1 and CDR2: MNHNS, SASEGT. J gave up 1 base and V 1 base, and 3 bases lay outside the gene matches. The CDR3 has 16 residues.

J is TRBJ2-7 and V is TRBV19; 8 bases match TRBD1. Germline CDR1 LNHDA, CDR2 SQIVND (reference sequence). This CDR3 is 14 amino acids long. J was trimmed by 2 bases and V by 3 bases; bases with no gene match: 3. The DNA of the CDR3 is TGTGCCAGTAGTATCGGACAGGGTACCTACGAGCAGTACTTC. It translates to CASSIGQGTYEQYF.

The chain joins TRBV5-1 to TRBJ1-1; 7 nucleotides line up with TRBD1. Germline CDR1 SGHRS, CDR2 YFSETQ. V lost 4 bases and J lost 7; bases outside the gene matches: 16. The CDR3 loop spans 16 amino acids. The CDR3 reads CASSNPGVEGDSEAFF. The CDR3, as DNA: TGCGCCAGCAGCAACCCGGGTGTTGAGGGGGACAGTGAAGCTTTCTTT.

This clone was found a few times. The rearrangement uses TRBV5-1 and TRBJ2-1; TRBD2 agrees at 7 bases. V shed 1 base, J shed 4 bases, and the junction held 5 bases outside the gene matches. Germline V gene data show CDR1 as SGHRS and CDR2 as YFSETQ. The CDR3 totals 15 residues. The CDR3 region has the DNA TGCGCCAGCAGCTTGACAGCGGGACGATACAATGAGCAGTTCTTC. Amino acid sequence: CASSLTAGRYNEQFF.

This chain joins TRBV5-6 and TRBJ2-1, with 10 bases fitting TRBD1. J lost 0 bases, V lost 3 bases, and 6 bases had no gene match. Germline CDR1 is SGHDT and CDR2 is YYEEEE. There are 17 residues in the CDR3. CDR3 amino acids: CASSSMGQGNSYNEQFF. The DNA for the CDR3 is TGTGCCAGCAGCTCTATGGGACAGGGGAACTCCTACAATGAGCAGTTCTTC.

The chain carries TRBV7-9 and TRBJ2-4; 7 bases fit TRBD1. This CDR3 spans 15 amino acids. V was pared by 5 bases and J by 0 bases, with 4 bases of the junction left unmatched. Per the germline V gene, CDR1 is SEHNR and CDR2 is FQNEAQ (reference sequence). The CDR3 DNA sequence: TGTGCCAGCAGCAAAGACAGGGTAGCCAAAAACATTCAGTACTTC. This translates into CASSKDRVAKNIQYF. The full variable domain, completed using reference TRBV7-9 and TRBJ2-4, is DTGVSQNPRHKITKRGQNVTFRCDPISEHNRLYWYRQTLGQGPEFLTYFQNEAQLEKSRLLSDRFSAERPKGSFSTLEIQRTEQGDSAMYLCASSKDRVAKNIQYFGAGTRLSVL.

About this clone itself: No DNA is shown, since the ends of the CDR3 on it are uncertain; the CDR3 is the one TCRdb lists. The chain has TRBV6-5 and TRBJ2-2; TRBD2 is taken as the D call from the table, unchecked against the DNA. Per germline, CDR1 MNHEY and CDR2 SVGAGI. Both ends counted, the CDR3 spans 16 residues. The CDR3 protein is CASSSGQGGTTGELFF.

The CDR3 loop is CASSQDLYRGYEQYF. DNA for the CDR3: TGTGCCAGCAGCCAAGATCTATACAGGGGCTACGAGCAGTACTTC. V gene TRBV3-1 (or the pseudogene TRBV3-2) combines with J gene TRBJ2-7, with TRBD1 identical over 7 bases. The CDR3 totals 15 residues. V trimming: 0 bases; J trimming: 3 bases; junction bases outside the gene matches: 5. CDR1 is LGHDT and CDR2 is YNNKEL in the germline V gene (reference sequence).

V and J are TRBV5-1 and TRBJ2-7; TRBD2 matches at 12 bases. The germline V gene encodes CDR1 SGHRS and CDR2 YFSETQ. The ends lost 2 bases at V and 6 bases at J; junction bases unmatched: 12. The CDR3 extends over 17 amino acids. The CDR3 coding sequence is TGCGCCAGCAGCTTAACTAGCGGGGGGAAAAGTCATAGCGAGCAGTACTTC. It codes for CASSLTSGGKSHSEQYF.

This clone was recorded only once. CDR3 nucleotides: TGTGCCAGCAAGAGATATAGCAATCAGCCCCAGCATTTT. This translates into CASKRYSNQPQHF. The gene calls are TRBV28 and TRBJ1-5; D not resolved. The V gene lost 7 bases and the J gene lost 0 bases, with 7 bases spanning the gap. This CDR3 contains 13 residues. CDR1 and CDR2 from the germline V gene are MDHEN and SYDVKM.

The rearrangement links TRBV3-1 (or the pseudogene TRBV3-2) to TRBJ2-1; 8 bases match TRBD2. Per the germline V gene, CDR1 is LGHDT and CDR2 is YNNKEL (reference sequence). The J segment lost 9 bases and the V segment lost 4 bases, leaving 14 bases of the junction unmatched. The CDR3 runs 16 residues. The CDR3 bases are TGTGCCAGCAGCCGAGCCTCCGGGACTAGTATCGGTGAGCAGTTCTTC. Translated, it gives CASSRASGTSIGEQFF.